This TCR beta chain was profiled in a study of blood T cell repertoires in COVID-19. Turning to the study itself: The United States, Italy and Spain were the sources of the acute and convalescent COVID-19 samples.

V gave up 4 bases and J gave up 8 bases; unmatched junction bases: 11. The CDR3 sequence is 15 residues long. CDR1 SGHRS and CDR2 YFSETQ come from the germline V gene. Source study methods: Amplification of reference gene primers was used by the study to estimate nucleated cell counts. This table comes from immunoSEQ multiplex PCR, and its TCRdb copy is limited to in-frame clones, with some not included. V and J calls and clone size are given by that table; D and trimming were obtained from the DNA. This sample has about 130,000 clones, with approximately 88% found just once. This chain links TRBV5-1 with TRBJ2-1; 8 bases line up with TRBD2. The sample was peripheral blood. The receptor's source is a woman aged 25 to 39 who had recovered from COVID-19. CDR3 protein: CASSLPSGSLDEQFF. The CDR3, as DNA: TGCGCCAGCAGCCTACCCAGCGGGAGTTTGGATGAGCAGTTCTTC.